One sample yielded the 27 T cell receptor beta chains listed below, sequenced in a study of type 1 regulatory T cells. Which antigens these TCRs recognize remains unknown. MiXCR, run by TCRdb on the reads, gives a single entry per CDR3 protein. This sample yields more than 60,000 distinct CDR3 sequences, of which about 48% are seen a single time; 2% to 2.5% belongs to the top ten. Sequencing used cultured non-Tr1 T cells, either the whole culture or a sorted T cell fraction (not recorded which). The receptor source for this set is a human donor in good health.

V and J are TRBV9 and TRBJ2-1, with 8 bases fitting TRBD2. Looked up from germline, CDR1 is SGDLS and CDR2 is YYNGEE. With V trimmed by 8 bases and J by 5 bases, 3 bases remained unmatched. CDR3 size: 12 residues. In nucleotides, the CDR3 is TGTGCCAGTACAGCGGGGGACAATGAGCAGTTCTTC. This encodes CASTAGDNEQFF.

Turning to this clonotype: At one boundary the junction diverges from the germline segment, which might be a read error. CDR3 residues: CASSSGEKAGGNYEQYF. DNA for the CDR3: TGCGCCAGCTCGTCAGGGGAAAAAGCGGGGGGTAACTACGAACAGTACTTC. The gene calls are TRBV4-1 and TRBJ2-7; 9 bases agree with TRBD2. Germline CDR1 and CDR2: MGHRA and YSYEKL. The CDR3 extends over 17 amino acids.

The chain uses TRBV7-9 and TRBJ2-7, with a tentative D call TRBD1 (6 bases). This CDR3 has 14 residues. Germline lookup yields CDR1 SEHNR and CDR2 FQNEAQ (reference sequence). V lost 2 bases to trimming and J lost 6 bases, with 14 bases between them. CDR3: CASSLRDNLLEQYF. In nucleotides, the CDR3 is TGTGCCAGCAGCTTACGGGACAACCTCCTCGAGCAGTACTTC.

The chain joins TRBV7-4 to TRBJ2-5, with D perhaps matching TRBD1 (5 bases). This CDR3 has 18 amino acids. Germline CDR1 and CDR2: SGHVT and SQSDAQ. The germline V and J ends were trimmed by 5 bases and 1 base, with 23 bases remaining between them. The CDR3 region is CASSQPFSPKGLQETQYF. The DNA of the CDR3 is TGTGCCAGCAGCCAGCCCTTTTCTCCCAAGGGGCTCCAAGAGACCCAGTACTTC.

This clonotype showed up just a few times. The chain recombines TRBV3-1 with TRBJ2-1; 8 positions match TRBD2. Germline V lookup: CDR1 LGHDT, CDR2 YNNKEL (reference sequence). This CDR3 spans 15 amino acids. With 1 base clipped from V and 8 bases from J, the junction kept 7 bases outside the gene matches. The CDR3 DNA is TGTGCCAGCAGCCAAGGGTACGGGGGGGCCCATGAGCAGTTCTTC. As protein: CASSQGYGGAHEQFF.

This clonotype appeared a few times. The rearrangement joins TRBV12-3 or TRBV12-4 to TRBJ2-5; 11 nucleotides agree with TRBD2. This CDR3 is 16 amino acids long. J was trimmed by 2 bases and V by 3 bases; bases with no gene match: 5. In nucleotides, the CDR3 is TGTGCCAGCAGTTTGAGGACTAGCGGGCTTCAAGAGACCCAGTACTTC. Residues: CASSLRTSGLQETQYF.

This chain connects TRBV11-2 to TRBJ2-5; 12 positions agree with TRBD2. Germline values: CDR1 SGHAT, CDR2 FQNNGV. CDR3 length: 15 residues. The V gene end was trimmed by 4 bases and the J gene end by 4 bases; junction bases not matched to a gene: 4. CDR3 in amino acids: CASSSGLAGLETQYF. CDR3 nucleotide sequence: TGTGCCAGCAGCTCCGGACTAGCGGGGCTAGAGACCCAGTACTTC. Combining the CDR3 with reference TRBV11-2 and TRBJ2-5 gives the whole variable domain EAGVAQSPRYKIIEKRQSVAFWCNPISGHATLYWYQQILGQGPKLLIQFQNNGVVDDSQLPKDRFSAERLKGVDSTLKIQPAKLEDSAVYLCASSSGLAGLETQYFGPGTRLLVL.

In DNA, the CDR3 is TGTGCCAGCAGCTTGACTAGCGGGGGGGGTTCAGATACGCAGTATTTT. It is translated as CASSLTSGGGSDTQYF. The gene calls are TRBV5-5 and TRBJ2-3, with TRBD2 matching over 13 bases. CDR1 and CDR2 from the germline V gene are SGHKS and YYEKEE (reference sequence). The junction had 3 bases not matched to a gene; V was cut back by 1 base and J by 4 bases. This CDR3 region has 16 residues.

The chain uses TRBV14 and TRBJ2-1; 8 bases agree with TRBD2. V was pared by 6 bases and J by 2 bases, with 9 bases of the junction left unmatched. This CDR3 has 16 residues. Germline V CDR1 and CDR2: SGHDN, FVKESK. Here the CDR3 reads CASSVLGGGTYNEQFF. CDR3 bases: TGTGCCAGCAGTGTTCTTGGCGGGGGGACCTACAATGAGCAGTTCTTC.

V usage is TRBV9 and J usage is TRBJ2-2, with a tentative D call TRBD1 (7 bases). Trimming took 0 bases from V and 6 from J, leaving 18 bases between them. The germline V gene encodes CDR1 SGDLS and CDR2 YYNGEE. The CDR3 consists of 17 residues. The CDR3 sequence: CASSVATGMRGPGELFF. Here the CDR3 DNA reads TGTGCCAGCAGCGTAGCGACAGGGATGCGGGGTCCCGGGGAGCTGTTTTTT.

The genes are TRBV4-1 and TRBJ1-1; D call uncertain. Germline V gene lookup returns CDR1 MGHRA and CDR2 YSYEKL. The V gene lost 3 bases and the J gene lost 0 bases, with 5 bases spanning the gap. There are 13 residues in the CDR3. The CDR3 DNA sequence: TGCGCCAGCAGCCACTCGGTGAACACTGAAGCTTTCTTT. The encoded protein is CASSHSVNTEAFF.

As to this clonotype: With a much larger clone just one base away, this may be a read error. This chain uses TRBV7-9 with TRBJ2-3, with 11 positions matching TRBD2. Germline CDR1 reads SEHNR; CDR2 reads FQNEAQ (reference sequence). The CDR3 totals 13 residues. The ends lost 3 bases at V and 9 bases at J; junction bases unmatched: 2. CDR3 bases: TGTGCCAGCAGCTTCAGACTAGCGGGGACGCAGTATTTT. Translated: CASSFRLAGTQYF.

This clonotype was seen once. V and J are TRBV5-6 and TRBJ2-3; TRBD1 matches 11 bases. This CDR3 region has 17 residues. Per the germline V gene, CDR1 is SGHDT and CDR2 is YYEEEE. The trim removed 4 bases at V and 0 bases at J, leaving 7 bases unmatched. CDR3 nucleotide sequence: TGTGCCAGCAGCCGGGACAGGGGGACCCCGAGCACAGATACGCAGTATTTT. Its translation: CASSRDRGTPSTDTQYF.

This chain uses TRBV2 with TRBJ2-5, with TRBD2 matching 12 bases. Germline CDR1 SNHLY, CDR2 FYNNEI. The CDR3 totals 15 residues. After removal of 6 bases from V and 5 bases from J, the junction contained 7 bases not matched to a gene. CDR3 protein: CASSPLAGGPETQYF. The CDR3 region has the DNA TGTGCCAGCAGCCCTCTAGCGGGGGGGCCGGAGACCCAGTACTTC.

In this sample, this clonotype turned up a few times. The rearrangement uses TRBV20-1 and TRBJ2-5; TRBD2 might be the D (5 bases). This CDR3 region has 13 residues. Germline lookup yields CDR1 DFQATT and CDR2 SNEGSKA (reference sequence). V gave up 4 bases and J gave up 2 bases, with 11 bases separating them. The CDR3 sequence is CSAIEDLQETQYF. CDR3 coding DNA: TGCAGTGCTATCGAGGACTTGCAAGAGACCCAGTACTTC.

This clonotype has a handful of counts. Here the CDR3 reads CASSRELGAYGYTF. The DNA of the CDR3 is TGTGCCAGCAGTCGCGAATTGGGGGCCTATGGCTACACCTTC. The chain recombines TRBV28 with TRBJ1-2, with D perhaps TRBD1 (6 bases). Germline CDR1 is MDHEN and CDR2 is SYDVKM. The CDR3 is 14 residues long. Trimming pared 5 bases from V and 4 bases from J, leaving 14 bases between.

This clonotype was seen a handful of times. The chain links TRBV5-6 to TRBJ2-1; tentative D call: TRBD2 (6 bases). Germline assignment: CDR1 SGHDT and CDR2 YYEEEE. The CDR3 spans 14 residues. Deletions cut 2 bases from V and 12 bases from J, with 18 bases between. CDR3 residues: CASSFIRAPRGQFF. CDR3 in DNA: TGTGCCAGCAGCTTTATCCGGGCCCCGCGGGGGCAGTTCTTC.

The chain carries TRBV7-9 and TRBJ1-1; no definite D call. The CDR3 totals 14 residues. The germline V gene encodes CDR1 SEHNR and CDR2 FQNEAQ (reference sequence). The germline V and J ends were trimmed by 3 bases and 3 bases, with 11 bases remaining between them. The CDR3 here is CASSFLLRDTEAFF. In DNA, the CDR3 is TGTGCCAGCAGCTTTCTCCTTAGGGACACTGAAGCTTTCTTT.

DNA of the CDR3: TGTGCCTGGAGTCGTACGTTATCACCCCTCCACTTT. It is translated as CAWSRTLSPLHF. The J gene is TRBJ1-6, the V gene TRBV30; unclear D gene. The CDR3 runs 12 residues. Germline CDR1 reads GTSNPN; CDR2 reads SVGIG (reference sequence). The V end was cut by 2 bases, the J end by 10 bases, with 9 bases between.

Only a few counts were recorded for this clonotype. DNA of the CDR3: TGCAGTGCCCTCTGGGGGACAGGGATGAGCACAGATACGCAGTATTTT. Residues: CSALWGTGMSTDTQYF. J is TRBJ2-3 and V is TRBV20-1, with 9 bases lining up with TRBD1. The ends lost 6 bases at V and 0 bases at J; junction bases unmatched: 10. The CDR3 covers 16 residues. Germline CDR1 DFQATT, CDR2 SNEGSKA (reference sequence).

The chain combines TRBV12-3 or TRBV12-4 with TRBJ1-5; maybe TRBD1 (6 bases). V shed 5 bases and J shed 7 bases, with 12 bases lying between them. This CDR3 is 13 amino acids long. CDR3 DNA sequence: TGTGCCAGCAGTCCCCAACAGGGCCAGCCCCAGCATTTT. It translates to CASSPQQGQPQHF.

The CDR3 sequence is CSAMTGSLITQYF. Here the CDR3 DNA reads TGCAGTGCCATGACAGGCTCCCTCATAACCCAGTACTTC. The chain combines TRBV20-1 with TRBJ2-5; D may be TRBD1 (6 bases). This CDR3 is built from 13 residues. Between the trimmed V and J ends, which lost 6 bases and 8 bases, there was a span of 19 bases. Germline V lookup: CDR1 DFQATT, CDR2 SNEGSKA (reference sequence).

By proportion, this clonotype is medium-sized. This chain uses TRBV12-3 or TRBV12-4 with TRBJ2-2; possible D gene TRBD1, 6 bases. V was shortened by 5 bases and J by 1 base, with 8 bases between the two germline ends. The CDR3 is 14 amino acids. The CDR3 DNA sequence: TGTGCCAGCAGTCGGGGACAGAACACCGGGGAGCTGTTTTTT. As protein: CASSRGQNTGELFF.

The gene calls are TRBV24-1 and TRBJ1-1; D uncertain. The germline V gene encodes CDR1 KGHDR and CDR2 SFDVKD. The CDR3 runs to 13 residues. The ends were cut back, 5 bases at V and 1 base at J, with 7 bases in the middle. As DNA, the CDR3 is TGTGCCACCAGTGGTGAAGGGAACACTGAAGCTTTCTTT. Translation gives CATSGEGNTEAFF.

This clonotype appeared a few times. For the CDR3, the DNA is TGCGCCAGCAGCCAAGATGGGCAAGCCCATTCACCCCTCCACTTT. It specifies CASSQDGQAHSPLHF. The genes are TRBV4-1 and TRBJ1-6; no clear D. The CDR3 loop spans 15 amino acids. Per germline, CDR1 MGHRA and CDR2 YSYEKL. V was pared by 0 bases and J by 8 bases, with 11 bases between.

The chain combines TRBV7-9 with TRBJ2-1; D possibly corresponds to TRBD2 (5 bases). Trimming removed 5 bases from V and 7 bases from J, with 18 bases in between. Germline CDR1 and CDR2: SEHNR and FQNEAQ (reference sequence). The CDR3 spans 15 residues. The CDR3 nucleotides are TGTGCCAGCAGCCCCCTGGGGAGCTCGGGGAATGAGCAGTTCTTC. Protein: CASSPLGSSGNEQFF.

CDR3 region: CAISGQGGYEQYF. DNA of the CDR3: TGTGCCATCTCGGGGCAGGGCGGCTACGAGCAGTACTTC. J is TRBJ2-7 and V is TRBV6-1; TRBD1 or TRBD2 may be the D gene (5 bases each). This CDR3 is 13 amino acids long. Between the trimmed V and J ends, which lost 10 bases and 3 bases, there was a span of 16 bases. Germline V gene lookup returns CDR1 MNHNS and CDR2 SASEGT.